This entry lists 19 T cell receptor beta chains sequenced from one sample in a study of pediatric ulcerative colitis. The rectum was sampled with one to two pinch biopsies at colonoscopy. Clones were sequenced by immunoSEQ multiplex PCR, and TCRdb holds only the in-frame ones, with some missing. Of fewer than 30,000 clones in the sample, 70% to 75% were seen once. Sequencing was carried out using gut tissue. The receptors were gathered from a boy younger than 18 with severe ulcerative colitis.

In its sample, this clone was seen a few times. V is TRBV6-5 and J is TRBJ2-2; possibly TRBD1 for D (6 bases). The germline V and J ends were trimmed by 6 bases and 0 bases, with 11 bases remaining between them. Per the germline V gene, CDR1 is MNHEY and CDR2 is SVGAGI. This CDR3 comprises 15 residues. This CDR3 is CASSTGTTNTGELFF. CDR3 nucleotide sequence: TGTGCCAGCAGCACCGGGACAACGAACACCGGGGAGCTGTTTTTT.

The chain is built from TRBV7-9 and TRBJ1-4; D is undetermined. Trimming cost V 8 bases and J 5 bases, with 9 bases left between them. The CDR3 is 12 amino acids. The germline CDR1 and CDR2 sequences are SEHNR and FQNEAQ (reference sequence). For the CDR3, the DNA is TGTGCCAGCCGGCAGGAAAATGAAAAACTGTTTTTT. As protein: CASRQENEKLFF.

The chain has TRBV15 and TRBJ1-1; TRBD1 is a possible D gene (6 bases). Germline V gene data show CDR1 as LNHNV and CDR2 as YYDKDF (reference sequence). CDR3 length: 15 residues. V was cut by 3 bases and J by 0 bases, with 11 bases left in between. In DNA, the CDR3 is TGTGCCACCAGCAGGGGTTGGACAGTGAACACTGAAGCTTTCTTT. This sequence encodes CATSRGWTVNTEAFF.

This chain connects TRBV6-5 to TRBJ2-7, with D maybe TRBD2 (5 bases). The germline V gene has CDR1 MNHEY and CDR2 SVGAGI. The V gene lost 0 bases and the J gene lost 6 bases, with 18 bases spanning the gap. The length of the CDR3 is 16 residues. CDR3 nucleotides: TGTGCCAGCAGTTACTCGAACCTAGCTCCCTTAGGCGAGCAGTACTTC. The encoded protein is CASSYSNLAPLGEQYF.

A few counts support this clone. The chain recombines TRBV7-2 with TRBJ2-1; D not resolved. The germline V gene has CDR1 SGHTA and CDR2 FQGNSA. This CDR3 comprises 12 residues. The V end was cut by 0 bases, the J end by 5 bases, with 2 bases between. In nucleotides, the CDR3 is TGTGCCAGCAGCTTAGCGAACAATGAGCAGTTCTTC. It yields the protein CASSLANNEQFF.

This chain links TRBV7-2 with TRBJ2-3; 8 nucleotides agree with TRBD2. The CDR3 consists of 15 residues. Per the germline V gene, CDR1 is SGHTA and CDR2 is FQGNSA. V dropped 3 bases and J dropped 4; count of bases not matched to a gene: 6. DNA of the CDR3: TGTGCCAGCAGCTTCTCGAGCGGGAGTTCAGATACGCAGTATTTT. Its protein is CASSFSSGSSDTQYF.

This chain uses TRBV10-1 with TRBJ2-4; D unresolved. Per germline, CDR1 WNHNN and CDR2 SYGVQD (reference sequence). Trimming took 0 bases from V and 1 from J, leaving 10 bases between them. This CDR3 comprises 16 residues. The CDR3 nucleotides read TGCGCCAGCAGTGAGTCGACCCCGGCTGCCAAAAACATTCAGTACTTC. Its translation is CASSESTPAAKNIQYF.

The CDR3 bases are TGTGCCAGCTCACTGGAGTCGGCGCCAGCCTCCTACAATGAGCAGTTCTTC. This codes for CASSLESAPASYNEQFF. V is TRBV18 and J is TRBJ2-1, with D uncertain. The ends were cut back, 4 bases at V and 0 bases at J, with 16 bases in the middle. The CDR3 has 17 amino acids. In germline, CDR1 is KGHSH, CDR2 LQKENI.

CDR3 coding DNA: TGTGCCAGCAGTCCAGGGACCACCGGGGAGCTGTTTTTT. Its protein product is CASSPGTTGELFF. The chain carries TRBV6-5 and TRBJ2-2; D may match TRBD1 or TRBD2 (5 bases each). This CDR3 is 13 amino acids long. V lost 5 bases to trimming and J lost 4 bases, with 8 bases between them. Germline CDR1 MNHEY, CDR2 SVGAGI.

In DNA, the CDR3 is TGCAGCGTTGAAGGGCTTGTAGAGGAGACCCAGTACTTC. Translation: CSVEGLVEETQYF. V and J are TRBV29-1 and TRBJ2-5; D is unresolved. CDR3 length: 13 residues. Between the trimmed V and J ends, which lost 1 base and 5 bases, there was a span of 11 bases. Germline lookup yields CDR1 SQVTM and CDR2 ANQGSEA.

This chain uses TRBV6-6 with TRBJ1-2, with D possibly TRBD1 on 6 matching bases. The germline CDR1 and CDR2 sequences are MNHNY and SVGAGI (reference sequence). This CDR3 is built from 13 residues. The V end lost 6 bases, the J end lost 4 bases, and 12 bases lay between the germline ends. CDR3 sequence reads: CASSNREAYGYTF. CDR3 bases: TGTGCCAGCAGCAACAGGGAGGCCTATGGCTACACCTTC.

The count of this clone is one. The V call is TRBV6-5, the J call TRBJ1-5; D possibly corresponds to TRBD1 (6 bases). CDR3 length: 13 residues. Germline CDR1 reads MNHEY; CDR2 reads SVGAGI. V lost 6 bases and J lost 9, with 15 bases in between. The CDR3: CASSETGLAPQHF. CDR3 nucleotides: TGTGCCAGCAGCGAGACAGGCCTAGCGCCCCAGCATTTT.

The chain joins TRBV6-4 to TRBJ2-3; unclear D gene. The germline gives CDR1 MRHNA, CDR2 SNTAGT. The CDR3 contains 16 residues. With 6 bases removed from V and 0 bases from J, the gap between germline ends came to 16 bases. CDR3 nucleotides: TGTGCCAGCAGCGGCACGCACCCTACTAGCACAGATACGCAGTATTTT. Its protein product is CASSGTHPTSTDTQYF.

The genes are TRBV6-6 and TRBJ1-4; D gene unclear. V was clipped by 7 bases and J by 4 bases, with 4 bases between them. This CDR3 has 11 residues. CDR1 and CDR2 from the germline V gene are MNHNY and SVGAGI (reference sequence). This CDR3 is CASTYNEKLFF. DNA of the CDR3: TGTGCCAGCACCTATAATGAAAAACTGTTTTTT.

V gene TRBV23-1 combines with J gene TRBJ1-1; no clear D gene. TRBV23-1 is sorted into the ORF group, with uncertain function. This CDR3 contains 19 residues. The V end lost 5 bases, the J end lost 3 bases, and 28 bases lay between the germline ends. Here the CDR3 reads CASSTNGSGVVSDHTEAFF. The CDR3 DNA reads TGCGCCAGCAGTACGAACGGATCCGGGGTGGTCAGCGACCACACTGAAGCTTTCTTT.

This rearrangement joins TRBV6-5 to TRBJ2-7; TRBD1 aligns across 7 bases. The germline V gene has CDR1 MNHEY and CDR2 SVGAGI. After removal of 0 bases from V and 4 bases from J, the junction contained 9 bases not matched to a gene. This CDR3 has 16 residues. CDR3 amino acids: CASSYSAPRQGYEQYF. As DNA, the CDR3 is TGTGCCAGCAGTTACTCGGCCCCACGACAGGGTTACGAGCAGTACTTC.

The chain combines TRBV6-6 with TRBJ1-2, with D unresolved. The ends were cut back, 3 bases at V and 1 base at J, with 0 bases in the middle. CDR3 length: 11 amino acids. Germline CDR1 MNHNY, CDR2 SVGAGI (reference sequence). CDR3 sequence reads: CASSYNYGYTF. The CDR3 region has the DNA TGTGCCAGCAGTTATAACTATGGCTACACCTTC.

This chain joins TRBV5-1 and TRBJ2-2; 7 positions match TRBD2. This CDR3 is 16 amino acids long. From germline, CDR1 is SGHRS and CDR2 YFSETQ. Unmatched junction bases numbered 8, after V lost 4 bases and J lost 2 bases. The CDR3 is CASSPTSVQNTGELFF. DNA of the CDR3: TGCGCCAGCAGCCCCACTAGCGTTCAAAACACCGGGGAGCTGTTTTTT. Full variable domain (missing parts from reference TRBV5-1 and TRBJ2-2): KAGVTQTPRYLIKTRGQQVTLSCSPISGHRSVSWYQQTPGQGLQFLFEYFSETQRNKGNFPGRFSGRQFSNSRSEMNVSTLELGDSALYLCASSPTSVQNTGELFFGEGSRLTVL.

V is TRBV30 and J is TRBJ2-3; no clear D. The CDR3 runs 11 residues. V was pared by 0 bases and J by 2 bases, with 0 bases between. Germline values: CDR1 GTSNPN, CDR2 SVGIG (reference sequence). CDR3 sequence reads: CAWSVTDTQYF. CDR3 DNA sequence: TGTGCCTGGAGTGTCACAGATACGCAGTATTTT.